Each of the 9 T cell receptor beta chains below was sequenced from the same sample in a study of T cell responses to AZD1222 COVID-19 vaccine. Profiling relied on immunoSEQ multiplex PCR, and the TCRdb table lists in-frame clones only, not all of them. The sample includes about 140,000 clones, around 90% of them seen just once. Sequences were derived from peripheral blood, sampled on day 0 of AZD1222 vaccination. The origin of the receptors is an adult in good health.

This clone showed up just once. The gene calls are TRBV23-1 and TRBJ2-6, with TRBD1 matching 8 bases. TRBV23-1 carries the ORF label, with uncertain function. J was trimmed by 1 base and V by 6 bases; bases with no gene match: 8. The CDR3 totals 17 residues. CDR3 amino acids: CASRRTGRLSGANVLTF. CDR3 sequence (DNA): TGCGCCAGCAGAAGGACAGGGCGGTTGTCTGGGGCCAACGTCCTGACTTTC.

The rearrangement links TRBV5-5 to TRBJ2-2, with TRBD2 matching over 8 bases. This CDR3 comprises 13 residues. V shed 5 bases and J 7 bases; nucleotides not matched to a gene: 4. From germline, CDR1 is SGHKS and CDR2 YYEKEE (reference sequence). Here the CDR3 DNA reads TGTGCCAGCAGTGGACTAGCTGTCGGGGAGCTGTTTTTT. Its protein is CASSGLAVGELFF.

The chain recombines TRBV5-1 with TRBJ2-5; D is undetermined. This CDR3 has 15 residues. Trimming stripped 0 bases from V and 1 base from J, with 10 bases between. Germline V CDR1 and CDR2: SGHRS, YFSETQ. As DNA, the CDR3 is TGCGCCAGCAGCTTGGCTCTCCAGACCCAAGAGACCCAGTACTTC. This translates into CASSLALQTQETQYF.

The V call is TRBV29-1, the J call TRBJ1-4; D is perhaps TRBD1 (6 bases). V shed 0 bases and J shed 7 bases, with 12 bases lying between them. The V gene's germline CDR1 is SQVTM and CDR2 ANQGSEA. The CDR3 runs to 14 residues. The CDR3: CSVEDRGGSEKLFF. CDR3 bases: TGCAGCGTTGAAGACAGGGGCGGGAGTGAAAAACTGTTTTTT.

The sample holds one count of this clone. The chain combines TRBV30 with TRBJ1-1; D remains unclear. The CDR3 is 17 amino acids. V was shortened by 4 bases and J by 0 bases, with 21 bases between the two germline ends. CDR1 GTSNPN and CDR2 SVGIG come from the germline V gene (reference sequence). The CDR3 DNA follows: TGTGCCTGGACTGTCCGGACCGCGCTATTTTTGAACACTGAAGCTTTCTTT. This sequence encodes CAWTVRTALFLNTEAFF.

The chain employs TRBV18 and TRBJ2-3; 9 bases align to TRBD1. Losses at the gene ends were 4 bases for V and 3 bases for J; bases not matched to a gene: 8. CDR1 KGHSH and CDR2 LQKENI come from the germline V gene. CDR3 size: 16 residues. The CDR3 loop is CASSLTPGQGTDTQYF. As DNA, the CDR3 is TGTGCCAGCTCACTAACGCCGGGACAGGGTACAGATACGCAGTATTTT.

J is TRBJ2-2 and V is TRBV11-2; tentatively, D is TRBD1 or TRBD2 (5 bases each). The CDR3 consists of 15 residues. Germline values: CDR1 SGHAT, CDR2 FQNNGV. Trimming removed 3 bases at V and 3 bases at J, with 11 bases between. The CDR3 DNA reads TGTGCCAGCAGCTTTGAGGGGTTGTACACCGGGGAGCTGTTTTTT. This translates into CASSFEGLYTGELFF.

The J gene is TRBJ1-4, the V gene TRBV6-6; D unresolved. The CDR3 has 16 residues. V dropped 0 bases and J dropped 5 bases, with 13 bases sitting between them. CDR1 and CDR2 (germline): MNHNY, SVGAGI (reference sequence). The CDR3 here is CASSYSTRYTNEKLFF. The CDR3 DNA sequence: TGTGCCAGCAGTTACTCGACTCGGTATACGAATGAAAAACTGTTTTTT.

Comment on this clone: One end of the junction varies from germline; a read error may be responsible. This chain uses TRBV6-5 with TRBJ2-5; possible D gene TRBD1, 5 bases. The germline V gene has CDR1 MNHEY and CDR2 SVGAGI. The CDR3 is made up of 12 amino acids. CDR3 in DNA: TGTGCCAGCAGTGACTCGCTAGGGGCCCAGTACTTC. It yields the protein CASSDSLGAQYF.